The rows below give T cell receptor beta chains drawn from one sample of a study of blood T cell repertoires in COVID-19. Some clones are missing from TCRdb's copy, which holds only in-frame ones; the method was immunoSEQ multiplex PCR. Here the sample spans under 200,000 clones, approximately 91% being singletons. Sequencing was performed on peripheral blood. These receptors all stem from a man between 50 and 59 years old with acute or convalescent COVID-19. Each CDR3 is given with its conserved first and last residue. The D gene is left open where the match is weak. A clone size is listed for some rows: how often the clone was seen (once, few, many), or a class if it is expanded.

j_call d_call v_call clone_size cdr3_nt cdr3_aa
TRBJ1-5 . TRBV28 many TGTGCCAGCAGTTTCCCCGGGTCGAATCAGCCCCAGCATTTT CASSFPGSNQPQHF
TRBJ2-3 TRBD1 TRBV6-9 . TGTGCCAGCAGTTATCCAACGGTAACAGGGGTTCGGCCAGATACGCAGTATTTT CASSYPTVTGVRPDTQYF
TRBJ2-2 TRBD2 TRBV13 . TGTGCCAGCAGCTTTTCCCCGACTAGCGGGGTCACCGGGGAGCTGTTTTTT CASSFSPTSGVTGELFF
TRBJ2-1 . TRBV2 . TGTGCCAGCAGTATTATTATCAATGAGCAGTTCTTC CASSIIINEQFF
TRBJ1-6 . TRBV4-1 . TGCGCCAGCAGCCAGGCGGATTCACCCCTCCACTTT CASSQADSPLHF
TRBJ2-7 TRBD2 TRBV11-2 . TGTGCCAGCAGCCCCTATAGTAGCGGGGCCTACGAGCAGTACTTC CASSPYSSGAYEQYF
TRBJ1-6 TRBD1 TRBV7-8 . TGTGCCAGCACCTACGGGGGACAGCTTGGATCTAATTCACCCCTCCACTTT CASTYGGQLGSNSPLHF
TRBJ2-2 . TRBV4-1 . TGCGCCAGCAGCCAAGAAGGGGCTGGGGCCGGGGAGCTGTTTTTT CASSQEGAGAGELFF
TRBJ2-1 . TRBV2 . TGTGCCAGCAGTGACTGGCAGGGATACAATGAGCAGTTCTTC CASSDWQGYNEQFF
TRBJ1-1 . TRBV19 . TGTGCCAGTAGTACAGTTGACAGGAACACTGAAGCTTTCTTT CASSTVDRNTEAFF
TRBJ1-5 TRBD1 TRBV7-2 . TGTGCCAGCAGCATGACAGGGATCAATCAGCCCCAGCATTTT CASSMTGINQPQHF
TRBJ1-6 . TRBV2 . TGTGCCAGCAACGATGTAGGACAGAGGCGTTCACCCCTCCACTTT CASNDVGQRRSPLHF
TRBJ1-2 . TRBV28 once TGTGCCAGCACCGGGTCCAACTATGGCTACACCTTC CASTGSNYGYTF
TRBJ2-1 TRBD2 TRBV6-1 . TGTGCCAGCAGTGAACGACTAGCTCCCAATGAGCAGTTCTTC CASSERLAPNEQFF
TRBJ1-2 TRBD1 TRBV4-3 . TGCGCCAGCAGCCCAGTAGGGAAAACAGGGGGGAACTATGGCTACACCTTC CASSPVGKTGGNYGYTF
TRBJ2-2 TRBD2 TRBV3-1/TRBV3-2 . TGTGCCAGCAGCCAAGATCCCCTAGCGGGGAACACCGGGGAGCTGTTTTTT CASSQDPLAGNTGELFF
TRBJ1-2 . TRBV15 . TGTGCCACCAGCTCCCGGACTCCCCCCGTCTATGGCTACACCTTC CATSSRTPPVYGYTF
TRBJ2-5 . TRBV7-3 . TGTGCCAGCAGCCCCGGGGGTCGGGGGTCGGAGACCCAGTACTTC CASSPGGRGSETQYF
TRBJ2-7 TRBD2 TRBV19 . TGTGCCAGTAGTAGAGGGACTAGCGGGAGGTACGAGCAGTACTTC CASSRGTSGRYEQYF
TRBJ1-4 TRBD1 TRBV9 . TGTGCCAGCAGCGTCGGTGGCAGGGGGCACGAAAAACTGTTTTTT CASSVGGRGHEKLFF
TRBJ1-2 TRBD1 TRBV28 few TGTGCCAGCAGTTTCAGAGGGGGCGCGGCTGGCTACACCTTC CASSFRGGAAGYTF
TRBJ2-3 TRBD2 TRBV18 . TGTGCCAGCTCACCGAACCTAGCGGGAGCGGCAGATACGCAGTATTTT CASSPNLAGAADTQYF
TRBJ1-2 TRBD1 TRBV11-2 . TGTGCCAGCAGCTTAGAGACAGGGGCTAACTATGGCTACACCTTC CASSLETGANYGYTF
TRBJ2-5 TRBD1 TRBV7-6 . TGTGCCAGCAGCCGGGACAGGGTTGGAGAGACCCAGTACTTC CASSRDRVGETQYF
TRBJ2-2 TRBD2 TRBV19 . TGTGCCAGTAGTACAACTAGCGGGAGGACCGGGGAGCTGTTTTTT CASSTTSGRTGELFF
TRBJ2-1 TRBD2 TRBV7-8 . TGTGCCAGCAGCTTAGACGTAGCGGGAGGCAACAATGAGCAGTTCTTC CASSLDVAGGNNEQFF
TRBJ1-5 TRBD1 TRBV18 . TGTGCCAGCGGGACAGGTAGCAATCAGCCCCAGCATTTT CASGTGSNQPQHF
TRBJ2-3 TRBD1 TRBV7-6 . TGTGCCAGCAGCTTAGGGAACAGGGGGAAGGGGACAGATACGCAGTATTTT CASSLGNRGKGTDTQYF
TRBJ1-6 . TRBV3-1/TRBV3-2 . TGTGCCAGCAGCCAAGGGCCCGCTTTCCACTTT CASSQGPAFHF
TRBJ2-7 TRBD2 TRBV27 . TGTGCCAGCAGTTTAGGGGCACTAGCGGGAGGGCCGAACGAGCAGTACTTC CASSLGALAGGPNEQYF
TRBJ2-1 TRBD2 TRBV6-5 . TGTGCCAGCAGGACCGGGACTAGCGGGAGAAATGAGCAGTTCTTC CASRTGTSGRNEQFF
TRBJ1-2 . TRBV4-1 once TGCGCCAGCAGCCAAGTCGGGGGCTATGGCTACACCTTC CASSQVGGYGYTF